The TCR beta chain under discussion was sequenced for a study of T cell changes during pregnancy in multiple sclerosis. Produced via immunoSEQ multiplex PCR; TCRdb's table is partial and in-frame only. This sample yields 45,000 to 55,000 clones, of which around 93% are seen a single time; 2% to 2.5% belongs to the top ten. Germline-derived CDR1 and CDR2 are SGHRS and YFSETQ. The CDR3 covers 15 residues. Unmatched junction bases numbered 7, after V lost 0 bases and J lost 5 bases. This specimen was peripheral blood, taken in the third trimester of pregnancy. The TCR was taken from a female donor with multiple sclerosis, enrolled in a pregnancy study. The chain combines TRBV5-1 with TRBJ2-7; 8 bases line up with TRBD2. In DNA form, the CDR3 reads TGCGCCAGCAGCTTGGGTCGAGCGGGAGTGGACGAGCAGTACTTC. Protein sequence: CASSLGRAGVDEQYF.